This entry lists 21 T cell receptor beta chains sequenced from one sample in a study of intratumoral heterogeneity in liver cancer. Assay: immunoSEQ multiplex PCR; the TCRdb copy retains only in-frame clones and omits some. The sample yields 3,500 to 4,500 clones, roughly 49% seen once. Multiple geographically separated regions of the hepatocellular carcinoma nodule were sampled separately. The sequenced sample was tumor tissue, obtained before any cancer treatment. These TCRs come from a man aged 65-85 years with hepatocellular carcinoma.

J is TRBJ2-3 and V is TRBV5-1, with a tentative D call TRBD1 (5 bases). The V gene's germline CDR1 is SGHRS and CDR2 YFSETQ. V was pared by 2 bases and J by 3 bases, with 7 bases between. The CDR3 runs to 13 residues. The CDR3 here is CASSFPGTDTQYF. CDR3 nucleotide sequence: TGCGCCAGCAGCTTTCCAGGGACAGATACGCAGTATTTT.

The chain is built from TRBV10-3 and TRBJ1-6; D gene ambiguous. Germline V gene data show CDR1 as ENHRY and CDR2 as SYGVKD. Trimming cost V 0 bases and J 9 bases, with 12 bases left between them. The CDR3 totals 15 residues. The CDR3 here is CAISESKGSGSPLHF. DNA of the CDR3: TGTGCCATCAGTGAGTCGAAGGGCAGTGGTTCACCCCTCCACTTT.

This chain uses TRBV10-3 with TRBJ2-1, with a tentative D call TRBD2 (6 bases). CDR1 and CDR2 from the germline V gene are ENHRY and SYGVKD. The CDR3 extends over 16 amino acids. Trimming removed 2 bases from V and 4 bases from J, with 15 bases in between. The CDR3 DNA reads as TGTGCCATCAGTGAGGAAGGACGGGGGAGGTACAATGAGCAGTTCTTC. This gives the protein CAISEEGRGRYNEQFF.

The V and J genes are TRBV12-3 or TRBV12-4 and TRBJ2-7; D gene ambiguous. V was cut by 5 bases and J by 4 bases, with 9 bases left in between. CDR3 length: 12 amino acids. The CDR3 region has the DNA TGTGCCAGCAGTCCCACCGGTTACGAGCAGTACGTC. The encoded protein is CASSPTGYEQYV.

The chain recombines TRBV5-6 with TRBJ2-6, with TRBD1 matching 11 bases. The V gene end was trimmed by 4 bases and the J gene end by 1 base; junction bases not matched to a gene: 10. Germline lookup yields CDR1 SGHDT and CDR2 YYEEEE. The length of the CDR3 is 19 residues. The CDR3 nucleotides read TGTGCCAGCAGCCTACTCGGGACAGGGGGAGATTCTGGGGCCAACGTCCTGACTTTC. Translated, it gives CASSLLGTGGDSGANVLTF.

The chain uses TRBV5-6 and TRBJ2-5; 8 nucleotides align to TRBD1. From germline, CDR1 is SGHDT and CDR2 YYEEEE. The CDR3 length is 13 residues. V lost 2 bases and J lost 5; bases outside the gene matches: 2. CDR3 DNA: TGTGCCAGCAGCTTCAGGGGGCTGGAGACCCAGTACTTC. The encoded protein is CASSFRGLETQYF.

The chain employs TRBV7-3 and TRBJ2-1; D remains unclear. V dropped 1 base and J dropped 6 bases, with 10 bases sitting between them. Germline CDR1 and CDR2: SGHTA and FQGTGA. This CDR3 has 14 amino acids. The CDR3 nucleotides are TGTGCCAGCAGCTTAAGGGCAGACGCCAATGAGCAGTTCTTC. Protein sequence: CASSLRADANEQFF.

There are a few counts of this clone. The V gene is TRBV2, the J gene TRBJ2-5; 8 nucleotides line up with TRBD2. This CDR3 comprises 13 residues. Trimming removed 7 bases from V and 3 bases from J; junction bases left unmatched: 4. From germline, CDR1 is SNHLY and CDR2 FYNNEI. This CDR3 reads CASKRGHEETQYF. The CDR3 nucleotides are TGTGCCAGCAAGCGGGGGCACGAAGAGACCCAGTACTTC.

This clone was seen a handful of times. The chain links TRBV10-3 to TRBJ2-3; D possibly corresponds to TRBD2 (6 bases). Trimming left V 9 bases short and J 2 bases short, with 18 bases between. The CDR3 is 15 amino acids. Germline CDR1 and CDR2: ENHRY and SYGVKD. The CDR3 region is CAISPGRGDTDTQYF. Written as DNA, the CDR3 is TGTGCCATATCCCCAGGGCGGGGTGACACAGATACGCAGTATTTT.

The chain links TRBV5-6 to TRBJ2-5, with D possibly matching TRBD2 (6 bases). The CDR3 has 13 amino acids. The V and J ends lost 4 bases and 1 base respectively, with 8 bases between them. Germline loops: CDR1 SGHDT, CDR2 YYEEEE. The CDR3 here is CASSLGGQETQYF. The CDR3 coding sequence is TGTGCCAGCAGCCTGGGGGGCCAAGAGACCCAGTACTTC.

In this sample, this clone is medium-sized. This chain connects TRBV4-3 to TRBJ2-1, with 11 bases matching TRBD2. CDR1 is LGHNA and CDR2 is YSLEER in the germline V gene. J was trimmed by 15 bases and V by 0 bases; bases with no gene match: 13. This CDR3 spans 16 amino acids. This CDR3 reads CASSQDLPSGGLPRFF. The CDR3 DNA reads TGCGCCAGCAGCCAAGATTTGCCTAGCGGGGGGCTCCCCCGGTTCTTC.

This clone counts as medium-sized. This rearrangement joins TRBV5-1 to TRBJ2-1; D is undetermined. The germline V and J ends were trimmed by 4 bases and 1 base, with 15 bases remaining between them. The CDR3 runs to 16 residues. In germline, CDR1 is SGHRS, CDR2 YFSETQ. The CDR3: CASSIDSYQSYNEQFF. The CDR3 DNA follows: TGCGCCAGCAGCATCGACTCATACCAATCCTACAATGAGCAGTTCTTC.

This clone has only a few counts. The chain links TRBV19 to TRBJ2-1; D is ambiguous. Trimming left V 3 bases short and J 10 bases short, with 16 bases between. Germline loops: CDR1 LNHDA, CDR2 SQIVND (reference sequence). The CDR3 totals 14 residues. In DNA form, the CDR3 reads TGTGCCAGTAGTATCCCTAGTCCGTCATACGAGCAGTTCTTC. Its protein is CASSIPSPSYEQFF.

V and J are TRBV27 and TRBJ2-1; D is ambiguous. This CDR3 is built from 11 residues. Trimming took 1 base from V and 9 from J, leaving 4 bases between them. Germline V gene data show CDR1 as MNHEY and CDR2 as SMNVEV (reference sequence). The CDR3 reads CASSLWGEQFF. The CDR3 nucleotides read TGTGCCAGCAGTTTATGGGGTGAGCAGTTCTTC.

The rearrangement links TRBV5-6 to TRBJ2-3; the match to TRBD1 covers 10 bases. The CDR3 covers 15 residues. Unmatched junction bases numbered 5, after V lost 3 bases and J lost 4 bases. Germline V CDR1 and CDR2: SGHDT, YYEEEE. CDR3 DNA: TGTGCCAGCAGCTCCCTGACAGGGGGCCCAGATACGCAGTATTTT. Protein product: CASSSLTGGPDTQYF.

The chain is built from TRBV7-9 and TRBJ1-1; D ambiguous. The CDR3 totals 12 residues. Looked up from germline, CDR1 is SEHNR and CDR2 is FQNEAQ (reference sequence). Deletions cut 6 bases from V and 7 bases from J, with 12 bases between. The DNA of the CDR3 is TGTGCCAGCAGTCTCACGGTCGGTGAAGCTTTCTTT. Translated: CASSLTVGEAFF.

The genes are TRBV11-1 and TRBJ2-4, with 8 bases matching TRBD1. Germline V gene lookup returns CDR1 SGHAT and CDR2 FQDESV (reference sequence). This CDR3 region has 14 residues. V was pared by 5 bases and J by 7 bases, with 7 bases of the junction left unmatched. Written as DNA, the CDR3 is TGTGCCAGCAGCCGAGGGACAGGTGGTAACATTCAGTACTTC. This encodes CASSRGTGGNIQYF.

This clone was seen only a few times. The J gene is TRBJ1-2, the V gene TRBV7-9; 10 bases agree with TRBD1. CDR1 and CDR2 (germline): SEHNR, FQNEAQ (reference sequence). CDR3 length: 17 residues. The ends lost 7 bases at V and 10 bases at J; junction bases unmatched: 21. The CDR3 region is CASTQSVRPGQGSSYTF. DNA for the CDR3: TGTGCCAGCACCCAGAGCGTACGTCCGGGACAGGGGTCATCCTACACCTTC.

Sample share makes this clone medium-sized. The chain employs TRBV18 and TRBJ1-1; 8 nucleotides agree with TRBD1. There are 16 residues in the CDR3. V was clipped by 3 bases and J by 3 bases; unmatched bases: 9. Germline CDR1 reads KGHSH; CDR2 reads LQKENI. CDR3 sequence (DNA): TGTGCCAGCTCACCTTTTCAGGGGGCGCTGGACACTGAAGCTTTCTTT. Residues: CASSPFQGALDTEAFF.

In DNA form, the CDR3 reads TGTGCCAGCAGCTTAGGGACAGCTAATGAAAAACTGTTTTTT. This gives the protein CASSLGTANEKLFF. J is TRBJ1-4 and V is TRBV7-2; perhaps TRBD1 as D (6 bases). The V and J ends lost 1 base and 3 bases respectively, with 6 bases between them. The CDR3 runs 14 residues. CDR1 and CDR2 from the germline V gene are SGHTA and FQGNSA.

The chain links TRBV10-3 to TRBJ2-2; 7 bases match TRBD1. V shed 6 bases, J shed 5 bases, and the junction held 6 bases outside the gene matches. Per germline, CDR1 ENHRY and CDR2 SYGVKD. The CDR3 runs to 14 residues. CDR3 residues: CAISRDSGTGELFF. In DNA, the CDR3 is TGTGCCATCAGCCGGGACAGTGGGACCGGGGAGCTGTTTTTT.